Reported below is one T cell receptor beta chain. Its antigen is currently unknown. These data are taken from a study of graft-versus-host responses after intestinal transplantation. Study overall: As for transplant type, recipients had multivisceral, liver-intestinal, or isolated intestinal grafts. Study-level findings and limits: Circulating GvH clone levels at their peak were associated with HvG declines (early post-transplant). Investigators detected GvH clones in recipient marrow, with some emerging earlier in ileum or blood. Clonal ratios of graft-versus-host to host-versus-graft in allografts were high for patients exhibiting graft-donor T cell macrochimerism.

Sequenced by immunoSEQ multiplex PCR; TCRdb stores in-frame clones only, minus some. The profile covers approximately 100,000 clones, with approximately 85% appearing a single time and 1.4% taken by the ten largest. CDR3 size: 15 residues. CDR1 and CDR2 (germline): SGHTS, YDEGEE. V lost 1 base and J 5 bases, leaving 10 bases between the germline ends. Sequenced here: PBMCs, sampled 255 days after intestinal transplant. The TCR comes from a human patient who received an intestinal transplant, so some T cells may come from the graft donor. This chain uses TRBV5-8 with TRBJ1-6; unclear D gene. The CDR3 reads CASSLLTGDNSPLHF. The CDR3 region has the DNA TGTGCCAGCAGCTTGTTGACGGGAGATAATTCACCCCTCCACTTT.